Described below is a single T cell receptor beta chain sequence and its context. Which antigen it targets is not known. Base qualities are not at hand, and no much larger clone is one base apart. The donors were healthy, HIV-negative adults with no recently reported acute infections or vaccinations. Only Caucasian adults living in Nashville, Tennessee, USA were represented among the donors. CD4+ T cells were enriched through magnetic negative selection, after which naive cells were positively selected on CD45RA and the remaining negative fraction served as the memory subset. Blood was collected by leukapheresis, and PBMCs were isolated by Ficoll-Histopaque density gradient centrifugation and then cryopreserved in liquid nitrogen vapor phase. Analytical flow cytometry was used to check the purity and quantity of every magnetically sorted T cell population. From each sorted fraction, genomic DNA was isolated and quantified by UV absorbance on a Nanodrop 2000c.

Using the deep immunoSEQ assay, TCR CDR3 regions were amplified from genomic DNA by multiplex PCR. Genomic DNA extracted from each cell subset was distributed evenly over all wells of several immunoSEQ 96-well plates, and each plate served as one replicate. Each replicate PCR for sorted subsets received 150 to 250 ng genomic DNA, equal to roughly 30,000 T cell genomes. Purified libraries were quantified with a Qubit 3.0 fluorometer, sized on a Bioanalyzer 2100, and re-quantified with the KAPA Library Quantification kit. Each immunoSEQ 96-well plate was sequenced on its own single-read 150-cycle Illumina NextSeq 550 flow cell. Concerning the study's data processing: The immunoSEQ output contained only junctional sequences without quality scores, so filtering could not match that applied to full-length reads. To assign V/J genes and CDR3, sequences were annotated against IMGT germline references using PyIR, a Python wrapper for IgBLAST v1.9. Reads with weak V/J assignments (E-value above 1e-6), missing CDR3, stop codons, out-of-frame junctions, or ambiguous translated residues were removed. A V3J clonotype was defined by an identical inferred V gene, J gene, and CDR3 amino acid sequence. To compute the percentage overlap between repertoires, the number of shared unique clonotypes was divided by the size of the smaller repertoire. Richness of each repertoire was evaluated using RTK rarefaction, the Chao1 estimator, and Recon v2.1 estimates of unobserved clonotypes. Generation probabilities for all TCRbeta clonotypes obtained by the gDNA method from a few donors were computed using OLGA. TCRdb re-hosts the immuneACCESS table, in-frame sequences only. Its copies lack some clones; in the studies checked, an unresolved V gene accounts for under half of them, and the cause for the rest is not known. V and J calls and clone size are given by that table; D and trimming were obtained from the DNA. The sample contains over a million clones, about 76% of them found a single time. The top ten clonotypes cover about 1.4% of the sample.

This sample was included in a study of shared clonotypes between healthy human individuals (dated by TCRdb to about 2020). A note on the overall study: The cohort comprised a couple of women and a few men aged 18 to 49 years. To estimate repertoire size and how much clonotype sharing occurs between individuals, the study deeply sequenced the blood TCR repertoires of five or six healthy adults. To increase sequencing depth and limit assay-specific biases, TCR repertoire library preparation and sequencing were carried out by different laboratories using diverse techniques. For each donor, CD4 naive and CD4 memory were each run on three plates, CD8 naive on two plates, and CD8 memory on one plate. Each donor's leukapheresis produced roughly between roughly 0.85 and 10 billion PBMCs.

What the authors observed across the whole study: Across a handful of donors, roughly 5% of naive CD4, 3.5% of naive CD8, roughly 2.3% of memory CD4, and approximately 0.4% of memory CD8 clonotypes were shared. Rarefaction of sorted-subset datasets indicated incomplete sequencing despite the large sequencing depth. Higher generation probabilities were observed for clonotypes shared by all four sorted-subset donors than for non-shared clonotypes. Because the study included only a small number of donors, the genetic and exposure-history diversity represented was limited. Estimated clonotype richness was generally larger for naive than for memory subsets. Pairwise subsampling indicated that sequencing depth was expected to affect the degree of clonotype sharing among donors. Sampling was restricted to blood, and TCR repertoires in tissue are likely to differ from TCR repertoires in blood.

CDR1 and CDR2 were assigned from the germline V gene as SGHRS and YFSETQ. Relative to germline, V is 0 bases shorter and J is 5 bases shorter, with 6 bases between their ends. Taken from cysteine to phenylalanine, the CDR3 has 13 residues. Only the CDR3 region is kept as DNA, spanning 39 bases read in frame from base 1. This sequence uses TRBV5-1 and TRBJ1-5; a confident D gene designation cannot be given. Sequences were obtained from memory CD4+ T cells sorted from blood. The cell subset or site tag for this specimen amounts to: CD45RA-negative fraction. This sequence originates from a man between 18 and 29 years old in good health. The DNA sequence is as follows: TGCGCCAGCAGCTTGGAGGTGGATCAGCCCCAGCATTTT. It encodes CASSLEVDQPQHF.